This TCR beta chain was observed in a study of T cells in Graves' hyperthyroidism and ophthalmopathy. Germline lookup yields CDR1 MNHNS and CDR2 SASEGT. The CDR3 is 14 residues long. V was cut by 5 bases and J by 3 bases, with 11 bases left in between. Hyperthyroidism, newly diagnosed and lasting under 2 months, affected patients aged 18 to 65. Amplified TCR beta CDR3 regions came from RNA transcripts. The study used the HTBI primer set for a first-round RT-PCR of the TCR CDR3. TCRdb re-called the multiplex PCR reads with MiXCR, one entry per CDR3 protein. This sample yields hundreds of thousands of distinct CDR3 sequences, of which roughly 17% are seen a single time; under 20% belongs to the top ten.

The specimen was blood. This receptor was obtained from a woman between 18 and 29 years old with Graves' hyperthyroidism. V is TRBV6-1 and J is TRBJ1-5, with D possibly being TRBD1 (6 bases). The CDR3 loop is CASSPYRDNQPQHF. CDR3 coding DNA: TGTGCCAGCAGTCCTTACAGGGACAATCAGCCCCAGCATTTT.